This TCR beta chain was recorded in a study of cytomegalovirus exposure and HLA in healthy donors. Study-level points and caveats: Cytomegalovirus-associated TCR beta chains were listed, numbering some 170. TCR beta V- and J-gene trimming was later associated with a missense DCLRE1C variant.

As for this clone: The antigen is undetermined.

PCR amplification relied on 60 Vbeta primers (plus 13 Jbeta primers). Libraries were prepared by immunoSEQ multiplex PCR; TCRdb keeps only in-frame clonotypes and omits some of them. Of 150,000 to 200,000 clones in the sample, 70% to 85% were seen once. Trimming at V came to 4 bases and at J to 1 base, leaving 6 bases not matched to a gene. Germline lookup yields CDR1 MNHEY and CDR2 SVGAGI. This CDR3 spans 15 amino acids. The source is a man between 45 and 60 years old in good health and CMV-seropositive. The V and J genes are TRBV6-5 and TRBJ1-1, with TRBD1 matching 7 bases. The sample consisted of PBMCs. The CDR3 sequence is CASSWWQGENTEAFF. The CDR3 DNA reads TGTGCCAGCAGTTGGTGGCAGGGGGAGAACACTGAAGCTTTCTTT.